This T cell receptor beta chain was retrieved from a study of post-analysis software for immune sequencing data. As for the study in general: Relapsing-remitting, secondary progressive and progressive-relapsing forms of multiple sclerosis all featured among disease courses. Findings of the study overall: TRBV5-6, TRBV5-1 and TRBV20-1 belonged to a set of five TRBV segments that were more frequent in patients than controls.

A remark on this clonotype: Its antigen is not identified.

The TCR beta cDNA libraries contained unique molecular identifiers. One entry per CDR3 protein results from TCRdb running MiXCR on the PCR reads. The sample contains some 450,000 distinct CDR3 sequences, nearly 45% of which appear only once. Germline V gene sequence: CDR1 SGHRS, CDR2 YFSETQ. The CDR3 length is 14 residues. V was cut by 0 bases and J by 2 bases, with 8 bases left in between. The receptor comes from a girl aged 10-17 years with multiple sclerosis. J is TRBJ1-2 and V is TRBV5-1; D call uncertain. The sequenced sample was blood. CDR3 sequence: CASSLAHTNYGYTF. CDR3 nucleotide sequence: TGCGCCAGCAGCTTGGCACACACGAACTATGGCTACACCTTC.